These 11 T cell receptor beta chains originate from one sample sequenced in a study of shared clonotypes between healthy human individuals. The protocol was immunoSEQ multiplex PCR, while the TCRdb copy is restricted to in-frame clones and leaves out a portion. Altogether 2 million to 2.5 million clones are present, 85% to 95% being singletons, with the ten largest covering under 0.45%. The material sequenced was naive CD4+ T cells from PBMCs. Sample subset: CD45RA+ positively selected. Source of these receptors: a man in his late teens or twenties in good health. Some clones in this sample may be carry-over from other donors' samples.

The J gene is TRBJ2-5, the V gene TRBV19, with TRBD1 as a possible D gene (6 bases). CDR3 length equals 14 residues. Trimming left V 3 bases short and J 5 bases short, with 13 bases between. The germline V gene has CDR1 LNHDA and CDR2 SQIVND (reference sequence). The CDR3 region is CASSIGAGVETQYF. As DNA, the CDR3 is TGTGCCAGTAGTATTGGTGCAGGGGTTGAGACCCAGTACTTC.

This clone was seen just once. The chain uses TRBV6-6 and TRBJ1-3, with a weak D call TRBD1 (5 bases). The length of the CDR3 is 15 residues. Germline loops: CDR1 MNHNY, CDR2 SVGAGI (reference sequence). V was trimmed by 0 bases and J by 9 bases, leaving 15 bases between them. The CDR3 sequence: CASSYSRPAGGTIYF. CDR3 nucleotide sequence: TGTGCCAGCAGTTACTCGAGACCTGCCGGGGGCACCATATATTTT.

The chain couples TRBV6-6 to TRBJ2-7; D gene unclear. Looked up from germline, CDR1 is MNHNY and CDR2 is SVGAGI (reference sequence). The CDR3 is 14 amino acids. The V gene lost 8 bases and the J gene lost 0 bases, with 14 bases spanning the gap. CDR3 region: CASQRGRHSYEQYF. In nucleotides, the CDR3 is TGTGCCAGCCAAAGAGGACGGCACTCCTACGAGCAGTACTTC.

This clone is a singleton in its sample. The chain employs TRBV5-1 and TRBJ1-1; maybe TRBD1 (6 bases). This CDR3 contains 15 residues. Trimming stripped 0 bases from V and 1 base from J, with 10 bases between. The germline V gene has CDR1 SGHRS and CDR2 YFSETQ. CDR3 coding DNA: TGCGCCAGCAGCTTGGAAAGGGGGAGGAACACTGAAGCTTTCTTT. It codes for CASSLERGRNTEAFF.

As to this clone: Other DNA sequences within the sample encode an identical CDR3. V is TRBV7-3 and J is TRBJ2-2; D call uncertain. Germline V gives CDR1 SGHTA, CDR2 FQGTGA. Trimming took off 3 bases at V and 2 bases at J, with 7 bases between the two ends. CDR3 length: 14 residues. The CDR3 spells CASSLMANTGELFF. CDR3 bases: TGTGCCAGCAGCTTGATGGCTAACACCGGGGAGCTGTTTTTT. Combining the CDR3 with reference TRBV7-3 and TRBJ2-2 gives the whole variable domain GAGVSQTPSNKVTEKGKYVELRCDPISGHTALYWYRQSLGQGPEFLIYFQGTGAADDSGLPNDRFFAVRPEGSVSTLKIQRTERGDSAVYLCASSLMANTGELFFGEGSRLTVL.

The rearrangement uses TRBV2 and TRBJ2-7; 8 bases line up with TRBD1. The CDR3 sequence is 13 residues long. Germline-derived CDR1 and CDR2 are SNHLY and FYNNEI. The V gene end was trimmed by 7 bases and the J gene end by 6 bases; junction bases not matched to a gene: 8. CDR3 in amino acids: CASIEQGVGEQYF. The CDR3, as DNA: TGTGCCAGCATAGAACAGGGGGTCGGCGAGCAGTACTTC.

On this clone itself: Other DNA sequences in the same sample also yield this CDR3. CDR3 sequence reads: CASSVRTSGSNEQFF. The CDR3 nucleotides are TGTGCCAGCAGCGTTCGGACTAGCGGGAGTAATGAGCAGTTCTTC. The V and J genes are TRBV9 and TRBJ2-1; 13 bases match TRBD2. The CDR3 consists of 15 residues. Losses at the gene ends were 2 bases for V and 7 bases for J; bases not matched to a gene: 3. Germline values: CDR1 SGDLS, CDR2 YYNGEE.

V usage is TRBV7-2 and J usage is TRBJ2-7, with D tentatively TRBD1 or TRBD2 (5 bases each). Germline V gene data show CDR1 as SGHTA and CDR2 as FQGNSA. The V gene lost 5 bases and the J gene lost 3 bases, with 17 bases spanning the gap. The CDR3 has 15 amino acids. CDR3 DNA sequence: TGTGCCAGCAGCGCCCTGGGGCTAGCCGGCTACGAGCAGTACTTC. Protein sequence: CASSALGLAGYEQYF. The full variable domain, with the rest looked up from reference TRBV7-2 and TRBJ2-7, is GAGVSQSPSNKVTEKGKDVELRCDPISGHTALYWYRQSLGQGLEFLIYFQGNSAPDKSGLPSDRFSAERTGGSVSTLTIQRTQQEDSAVYLCASSALGLAGYEQYFGPGTRLTVT.

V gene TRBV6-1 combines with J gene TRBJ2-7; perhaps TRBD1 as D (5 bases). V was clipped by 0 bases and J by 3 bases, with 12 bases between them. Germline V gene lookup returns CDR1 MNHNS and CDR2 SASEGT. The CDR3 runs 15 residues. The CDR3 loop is CASSEAGPGNYEQYF. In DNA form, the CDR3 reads TGTGCCAGCAGTGAAGCGGGGCCTGGCAACTACGAGCAGTACTTC.

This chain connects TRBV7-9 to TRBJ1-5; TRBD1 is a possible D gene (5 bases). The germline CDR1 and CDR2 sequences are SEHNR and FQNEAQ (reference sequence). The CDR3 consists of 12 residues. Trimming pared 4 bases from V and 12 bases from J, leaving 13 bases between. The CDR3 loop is CASSSSGFHQHF. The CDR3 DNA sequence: TGTGCCAGCAGCTCTTCAGGGTTTCACCAGCATTTT.

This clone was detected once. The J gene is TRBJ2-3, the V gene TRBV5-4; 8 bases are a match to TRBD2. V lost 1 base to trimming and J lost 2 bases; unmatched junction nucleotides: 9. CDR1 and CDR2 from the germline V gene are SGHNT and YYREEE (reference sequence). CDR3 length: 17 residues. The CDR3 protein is CASSLSPGLEDTDTQYF. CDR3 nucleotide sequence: TGTGCCAGCAGCTTGAGCCCGGGACTAGAGGACACAGATACGCAGTATTTT.